The 15 T cell receptor beta chains given below trace back to one sample, sequenced in a study of T cell clonotyping in hematopoietic cell transplantation. The table came from immunoSEQ multiplex PCR; TCRdb's copy has only in-frame clones and leaves some out. The sample consists of about 69,000 clones, around 94% of them appearing once. Sequenced input: peripheral blood mononuclear cells. Receptors originate from a man aged 50 to 59 in good health. Some clones in this sample may be carry-over from other donors' samples.

CDR3 in DNA: TGTGCCAGCCGACAGGGAATTTTCGAAAAACTGTTTTTT. Translating it yields CASRQGIFEKLFF. The gene calls are TRBV19 and TRBJ1-4, with 7 bases identical to TRBD1. The germline V gene has CDR1 LNHDA and CDR2 SQIVND (reference sequence). This CDR3 has 13 residues. V shed 9 bases and J 8 bases; nucleotides not matched to a gene: 9.

The J gene is TRBJ2-1, the V gene TRBV7-2; TRBD1 matches at 9 bases. Germline-derived CDR1 and CDR2 are SGHTA and FQGNSA. The CDR3 covers 13 residues. V lost 5 bases and J lost 7; bases outside the gene matches: 3. Here the CDR3 DNA reads TGTGCCAGCAGCCTGGACAGGGGTAATGAGCAGTTCTTC. It codes for CASSLDRGNEQFF.

The chain uses TRBV19 and TRBJ1-2, with D unclear. Between the trimmed V and J ends, which lost 2 bases and 3 bases, there was a span of 10 bases. Per germline, CDR1 LNHDA and CDR2 SQIVND (reference sequence). The CDR3 sequence is 14 residues long. In nucleotides, the CDR3 is TGTGCCAGTAGTATACCGGACGCATACTATGGCTACACCTTC. This translates into CASSIPDAYYGYTF.

The chain combines TRBV6-1 with TRBJ1-2; TRBD1 aligns across 7 bases. From germline, CDR1 is MNHNS and CDR2 SASEGT. The trim removed 7 bases at V and 4 bases at J, leaving 9 bases unmatched. The CDR3 is made up of 14 amino acids. The CDR3 DNA is TGTGCCAGCACTCGGGACAGCTCGGGCTATGGCTACACCTTC. The encoded protein is CASTRDSSGYGYTF.

V usage is TRBV28 and J usage is TRBJ2-6; the D is unclear. Germline V gene sequence: CDR1 MDHEN, CDR2 SYDVKM. The CDR3 is 15 amino acids. V was cut by 4 bases and J by 4 bases, with 11 bases left in between. The CDR3 region has the DNA TGTGCCAGCAGTTCACGCGGCTCCGGGGCCAACGTCCTGACTTTC. Protein: CASSSRGSGANVLTF. The complete variable domain, with remaining parts taken from reference TRBV28 and TRBJ2-6, reads DVKVTQSSRYLVKRTGEKVFLECVQDMDHENMFWYRQDPGLGLRLIYFSYDVKMKEKGDIPEGYSVSREKKERFSLILESASTNQTSMYLCASSSRGSGANVLTFGAGSRLTVL.

The rearrangement links TRBV7-2 to TRBJ2-7; TRBD1 aligns across 10 bases. The J segment lost 4 bases and the V segment lost 6 bases, leaving 6 bases of the junction unmatched. Germline lookup yields CDR1 SGHTA and CDR2 FQGNSA. The CDR3 length is 14 residues. The CDR3 sequence is CASRGTGEAYEQYF. CDR3 DNA: TGTGCCAGCAGGGGGACAGGGGAGGCTTACGAGCAGTACTTC.

The chain joins TRBV13 to TRBJ2-1; 12 nucleotides align to TRBD2. The V and J ends lost 0 bases and 9 bases, in that order; junction bases with no gene match: 6. Germline CDR1 reads PRHDT; CDR2 reads FYEKMQ (reference sequence). The CDR3 runs to 16 residues. The CDR3 DNA follows: TGTGCCAGCAGCTTAGGCCTAGCGGGGGGGCCTGGTGAGCAGTTCTTC. Translated, it gives CASSLGLAGGPGEQFF. Using reference TRBV13 and TRBJ2-1 for the parts outside the CDR3, the full variable domain is AAGVIQSPRHLIKEKRETATLKCYPIPRHDTVYWYQQGPGQDPQFLISFYEKMQSDKGSIPDRFSAQQFSDYHSELNMSSLELGDSALYFCASSLGLAGGPGEQFFGPGTRLTVL.

The genes are TRBV5-4 and TRBJ2-3; 8 bases align to TRBD2. Germline loops: CDR1 SGHNT, CDR2 YYREEE (reference sequence). The CDR3 covers 16 residues. With 0 bases clipped from V and 6 bases from J, the junction kept 9 bases outside the gene matches. CDR3 nucleotides: TGTGCCAGCAGCTTGGGTACTAGCGGACTTGAGGATACGCAGTATTTT. Translated: CASSLGTSGLEDTQYF.

The chain couples TRBV19 to TRBJ2-3; no definite D call. V was shortened by 6 bases and J by 0 bases, with 13 bases between the two germline ends. CDR3 size: 15 residues. Germline values: CDR1 LNHDA, CDR2 SQIVND (reference sequence). CDR3 residues: CASSMWQSSTDTQYF. The CDR3 nucleotides read TGTGCCAGTAGCATGTGGCAGTCTAGCACAGATACGCAGTATTTT. The whole variable domain, filled in from reference TRBV19 and TRBJ2-3, reads DGGITQSPKYLFRKEGQNVTLSCEQNLNHDAMYWYRQDPGQGLRLIYYSQIVNDFQKGDIAEGYSVSREKKESFPLTVTSAQKNPTAFYLCASSMWQSSTDTQYFGPGTRLTVL.

CDR3 residues: CASSLRRGETQYF. The CDR3 coding sequence is TGTGCCAGCAGTTTGCGCAGAGGTGAGACCCAGTACTTC. The V gene is TRBV6-6, the J gene TRBJ2-5; no clear D gene. The CDR3 loop spans 13 amino acids. Trimming pared 4 bases from V and 5 bases from J, leaving 11 bases between. The germline CDR1 and CDR2 sequences are MNHNY and SVGAGI (reference sequence).

This chain joins TRBV27 and TRBJ1-6; a weak D match, TRBD1 (6 bases). The V and J ends lost 4 bases and 7 bases respectively, with 17 bases between them. CDR3 length: 16 residues. The germline CDR1 and CDR2 sequences are MNHEY and SMNVEV (reference sequence). CDR3 amino acids: CASSYLDSKRNSPLHF. CDR3 bases: TGTGCCAGCAGTTACCTGGACAGCAAAAGGAATTCACCCCTCCACTTT.

The rearrangement links TRBV2 to TRBJ2-3; TRBD2 aligns across 10 bases. After removal of 8 bases from V and 5 bases from J, the junction contained 7 bases not matched to a gene. The CDR3 is 14 residues long. Germline assignment: CDR1 SNHLY and CDR2 FYNNEI. CDR3 in amino acids: CASHILAGGDTQYF. CDR3 sequence (DNA): TGTGCCAGCCACATCTTAGCGGGGGGAGATACGCAGTATTTT.

This chain joins TRBV6-5 and TRBJ1-2, with D unclear. The V end lost 6 bases, the J end lost 8 bases, and 13 bases lay between the germline ends. The CDR3 sequence is 12 residues long. Germline lookup yields CDR1 MNHEY and CDR2 SVGAGI. DNA of the CDR3: TGTGCCAGCAGCCCAACCCAGACAGGCTACACCTTC. Its translation is CASSPTQTGYTF.

The chain links TRBV5-1 to TRBJ2-5; possible D gene TRBD1, 5 bases. V lost 2 bases to trimming and J lost 3 bases, with 17 bases between them. CDR1 SGHRS and CDR2 YFSETQ come from the germline V gene. This CDR3 has 16 amino acids. For the CDR3, the DNA is TGCGCCAGCAGCTTCCCAATGTCAGGGATGAAAGAGACCCAGTACTTC. It translates to CASSFPMSGMKETQYF.

CDR3 DNA sequence: TGTGCCAGCAGCTTAGAGTCGACACTCGAGCAGTACTTC. It specifies CASSLESTLEQYF. The V and J genes are TRBV7-6 and TRBJ2-7; D is unclear. In germline, CDR1 is SGHVS, CDR2 FNYEAQ. The CDR3 is made up of 13 amino acids. Between the trimmed V and J ends, which lost 1 base and 6 bases, there was a span of 10 bases.